These 18 T cell receptor beta chains came from one sample sequenced in a study of quantifying T cell responses using KT2 cells. Study-wide context: cDNA was made from DNase-treated RNA using alpha and beta constant primers.

An oligo carrying a UMI was ligated to the cDNA 3' end. An equimolar mix of RC1.1 and RC1.2 primed the beta chain across TRBC1 and TRBC2. One entry per CDR3 protein results from TCRdb running MiXCR on the UMI-ligation and nested PCR reads. The table includes approximately 46,000 distinct CDR3 sequences, around a tenth detected once. Sequencing was carried out using PBMCs spiked with cells of the T cell clone KT2. The receptors originated from a human donor.

The CDR3 nucleotides are TGCGCCAGCAGCTACACAGGGGCGCTGAATGAAAAACTGTTTTTT. It is translated as CASSYTGALNEKLFF. The chain has TRBV4-3 and TRBJ1-4; TRBD1 matches at 7 bases. V shed 5 bases and J 5 bases; nucleotides not matched to a gene: 8. The germline V gene encodes CDR1 LGHNA and CDR2 YSLEER. This CDR3 region has 15 residues.

This clonotype was observed a handful of times. For the CDR3, the DNA is TGCAGTGCTACTAAGCTAGCGGGAGACTACGAGCAGTACTTC. It codes for CSATKLAGDYEQYF. This rearrangement joins TRBV20-1 to TRBJ2-7; 10 bases line up with TRBD2. V shed 4 bases and J 3 bases; nucleotides not matched to a gene: 6. The CDR3 consists of 14 residues. The V gene's germline CDR1 is DFQATT and CDR2 SNEGSKA (reference sequence).

This clonotype was found a few times. This chain links TRBV27 with TRBJ2-7; D may be TRBD1 (6 bases). Germline lookup yields CDR1 MNHEY and CDR2 SMNVEV (reference sequence). V was clipped by 2 bases and J by 4 bases, with 12 bases between them. The CDR3 length is 14 residues. CDR3: CASSLKDSQYEQYF. The CDR3 bases are TGTGCCAGCAGTTTAAAGGACAGCCAATACGAGCAGTACTTC.

This clonotype was detected ten times or more. The rearrangement uses TRBV29-1 and TRBJ2-1; 13 nucleotides match TRBD2. After removal of 7 bases from V and 6 bases from J, the junction contained 6 bases not matched to a gene. This CDR3 is built from 14 residues. CDR1 and CDR2 from the germline V gene are SQVTM and ANQGSEA. In DNA form, the CDR3 reads TGCAGCGGGGAGACTAGCGGGGGGTCCAATGAGCAGTTCTTC. Translating it yields CSGETSGGSNEQFF.

This clonotype came up many times. The V call is TRBV24-1, the J call TRBJ2-7, with TRBD2 as a possible D gene (6 bases). V was cut by 7 bases and J by 0 bases, with 12 bases left in between. The CDR3 runs to 14 residues. CDR1 and CDR2 from the germline V gene are KGHDR and SFDVKD. The CDR3 sequence: CATRGGDHSYEQYF. In DNA, the CDR3 is TGTGCCACCAGGGGCGGGGACCACTCCTACGAGCAGTACTTC.

This rearrangement joins TRBV9 to TRBJ1-5; tentative D call: TRBD1 (5 bases). This CDR3 is built from 14 residues. V dropped 0 bases and J dropped 3 bases, with 7 bases sitting between them. Germline CDR1 and CDR2: SGDLS and YYNGEE. CDR3 sequence (DNA): TGTGCCAGCAGCGTAGGAGGGGTCAATCAGCCCCAGCATTTT. Protein: CASSVGGVNQPQHF. The whole variable domain, filled in from reference TRBV9 and TRBJ1-5, reads DSGVTQTPKHLITATGQRVTLRCSPRSGDLSVYWYQQSLDQGLQFLIQYYNGEERAKGNILERFSAQQFPDLHSELNLSSLELGDSALYFCASSVGGVNQPQHFGDGTRLSIL.

V is TRBV7-9 and J is TRBJ2-2; TRBD2 matches 9 bases. V lost 5 bases to trimming and J lost 6 bases; unmatched junction nucleotides: 13. Germline V CDR1 and CDR2: SEHNR, FQNEAQ (reference sequence). This CDR3 has 17 residues. CDR3 nucleotide sequence: TGTGCCAGCAGCCCAGAGAGCGGCGGGAGGGGCTCCGGGGAGCTGTTTTTT. This encodes CASSPESGGRGSGELFF.

At least ten counts were recorded for this clonotype. The rearrangement uses TRBV27 and TRBJ1-1, with a tentative D call TRBD1 (5 bases). Per the germline V gene, CDR1 is MNHEY and CDR2 is SMNVEV (reference sequence). The CDR3 contains 20 residues. With 2 bases removed from V and 1 base from J, the gap between germline ends came to 26 bases. The CDR3 protein is CASSLRGGGIGFDRNTEAFF. In nucleotides, the CDR3 is TGTGCCAGCAGTTTACGTGGGGGAGGGATTGGTTTTGACAGGAACACTGAAGCTTTCTTT.

CDR3 in DNA: TGTGCCAGCATACTCGACGCTAGCACAGATACGCAGTATTTT. Translated, it gives CASILDASTDTQYF. This chain links TRBV2 with TRBJ2-3; the D is unclear. Germline values: CDR1 SNHLY, CDR2 FYNNEI. V was clipped by 7 bases and J by 0 bases, with 11 bases between them. The CDR3 has 14 amino acids. The full variable domain, with the rest looked up from reference TRBV2 and TRBJ2-3, is EPEVTQTPSHQVTQMGQEVILRCVPISNHLYFYWYRQILGQKVEFLVSFYNNEISEKSEIFDDQFSVERPDGSNFTLKIRSTKLEDSAMYFCASILDASTDTQYFGPGTRLTVL.

This chain connects TRBV29-1 to TRBJ1-5, with 7 bases fitting TRBD1. The CDR3 extends over 13 amino acids. Germline-derived CDR1 and CDR2 are SQVTM and ANQGSEA. V lost 5 bases, J lost 4 bases, and 5 bases stayed unmatched. CDR3 in DNA: TGCAGCGTTCGGACAGGAACAAATCAGCCCCAGCATTTT. This codes for CSVRTGTNQPQHF.

This clonotype came up a few times. The V call is TRBV18, the J call TRBJ1-2; D call uncertain. This CDR3 region has 15 residues. V was trimmed by 2 bases and J by 5 bases, leaving 15 bases between them. The germline V gene encodes CDR1 KGHSH and CDR2 LQKENI. The CDR3 DNA reads TGTGCCAGCTCACCAATTGCAGAAACGATTTATGGCTACACCTTC. It is translated as CASSPIAETIYGYTF.

This clonotype was seen more than once but under ten times. The CDR3 protein is CSALNAGASPDTQYF. The DNA of the CDR3 is TGCAGTGCCCTAAACGCGGGAGCAAGCCCAGATACGCAGTATTTT. This chain links TRBV20-1 with TRBJ2-3; 7 bases line up with TRBD2. Germline V gene data show CDR1 as DFQATT and CDR2 as SNEGSKA (reference sequence). This CDR3 comprises 15 residues. Germline trimming cut 6 bases from V and 4 bases from J; bases unmatched to any gene: 13.

This chain links TRBV11-2 with TRBJ1-2, with 9 bases lining up with TRBD1. The CDR3 is 15 amino acids. CDR1 is SGHAT, CDR2 FQNNGV, per germline. J gave up 4 bases and V 4 bases, and 7 bases lay outside the gene matches. CDR3 sequence reads: CASSSRDRASYGYTF. Written as DNA, the CDR3 is TGTGCCAGCAGCTCCCGGGACAGGGCAAGCTATGGCTACACCTTC.

This clonotype turned up a few times. The chain carries TRBV7-9 and TRBJ1-1; tentatively, D is TRBD1 (5 bases). The CDR3 has 13 amino acids. V was clipped by 1 base and J by 8 bases, with 11 bases between them. Germline V gene lookup returns CDR1 SEHNR and CDR2 FQNEAQ (reference sequence). The CDR3 sequence: CASSLGGLKEAFF. The CDR3 nucleotides are TGTGCCAGCAGCTTAGGGGGCCTGAAAGAAGCTTTCTTT.

This clonotype was counted a few times. This sequence joins TRBV7-9 and TRBJ2-7, with D uncertain. CDR3 length equals 13 residues. In germline, CDR1 is SEHNR, CDR2 FQNEAQ (reference sequence). Deletions cut 2 bases from V and 9 bases from J, with 14 bases between. This CDR3 reads CASSLLDRWAQYF. In nucleotides, the CDR3 is TGTGCCAGCAGCTTACTTGACCGTTGGGCGCAGTACTTC.

The rearrangement joins TRBV20-1 to TRBJ1-1; D unclear. Germline values: CDR1 DFQATT, CDR2 SNEGSKA (reference sequence). This CDR3 spans 10 amino acids. Deletions cut 7 bases from V and 4 bases from J, with 7 bases between. The CDR3 sequence: CSGYPTEAFF. For the CDR3, the DNA is TGCAGTGGGTACCCCACTGAAGCTTTCTTT.

The chain links TRBV25-1 to TRBJ1-5; no definite D call. Germline V gene lookup returns CDR1 MGHDK and CDR2 SYGVNS. V lost 1 base, J lost 1 base, and 8 bases lay in between. This CDR3 region has 15 residues. The CDR3 protein is CASSESSLSNQPQHF. The CDR3 region has the DNA TGTGCCAGCAGTGAATCATCGTTGAGCAATCAGCCCCAGCATTTT.

V usage is TRBV7-9 and J usage is TRBJ1-3; D is unresolved. Germline V gene data show CDR1 as SEHNR and CDR2 as FQNEAQ (reference sequence). CDR3 length: 14 residues. Between the trimmed V and J ends, which lost 10 bases and 2 bases, there was a span of 15 bases. CDR3 in amino acids: CATPRDGAGNTIYF. CDR3 in DNA: TGTGCCACCCCTCGTGATGGGGCTGGAAACACCATATATTTT.